These 17 T cell receptor beta chains were all obtained from the same sample, sequenced in a study of CD8 T cells in ankylosing spondylitis. Study-level results: Ankylosing spondylitis blood seemed to carry a telltale TCR beta motif made of roughly eight highly homologous variants.

TCRdb itself ran the 5' RACE reads through MiXCR, one entry per CDR3 protein. The repertoire holds some 840,000 distinct CDR3 sequences, 12% seen once, with roughly 0.51% in the top ten. These receptors' antigens are unknown. Sequencing was carried out using blood, either unsorted or a sorted T cell fraction (not recorded which). These receptors all stem from a male donor with ankylosing spondylitis.

This chain joins TRBV29-1 and TRBJ2-7; TRBD1 aligns across 11 bases. V dropped 7 bases and J dropped 3; count of bases not matched to a gene: 5. Germline V lookup: CDR1 SQVTM, CDR2 ANQGSEA. This CDR3 region has 13 residues. Here the CDR3 reads CSAGTGGVYEQYF. As DNA, the CDR3 is TGCAGCGCCGGGACAGGGGGAGTCTACGAGCAGTACTTC.

The CDR3: CAIRAGQHSNYGYTF. The CDR3 bases are TGTGCCATCAGAGCCGGACAGCATTCTAACTATGGCTACACCTTC. The gene calls are TRBV10-3 and TRBJ1-2, with TRBD1 as a possible D gene (6 bases). From germline, CDR1 is ENHRY and CDR2 SYGVKD. The CDR3 contains 15 residues. Trimming pared 6 bases from V and 0 bases from J, leaving 14 bases between.

This clonotype was counted many times. The chain employs TRBV7-2 and TRBJ1-1; no definite D call. Germline CDR1 reads SGHTA; CDR2 reads FQGNSA. The CDR3 extends over 14 amino acids. Trimming removed 1 base at V and 3 bases at J, with 9 bases between. CDR3 loop: CASSLVGRDTEAFF. In DNA, the CDR3 is TGTGCCAGCAGCTTAGTAGGGAGAGACACTGAAGCTTTCTTT.

This clonotype was counted between two and nine times. The gene calls are TRBV15 and TRBJ2-1; 10 bases fit TRBD2. Germline values: CDR1 LNHNV, CDR2 YYDKDF (reference sequence). After removal of 3 bases from V and 2 bases from J, the junction contained 7 bases not matched to a gene. The length of the CDR3 is 17 residues. CDR3 DNA sequence: TGTGCCACCAGCAGGGACCTAGCGGGAGCTGCCTACAATGAGCAGTTCTTC. This sequence encodes CATSRDLAGAAYNEQFF.

There are many counts of this clonotype. This sequence joins TRBV29-1 and TRBJ1-1, with D perhaps matching TRBD1 (5 bases). The germline V gene has CDR1 SQVTM and CDR2 ANQGSEA. V was clipped by 4 bases and J by 0 bases, with 9 bases between them. This CDR3 is 13 amino acids long. The CDR3 DNA is TGCAGCGTTGCGGGACGGATGAACACTGAAGCTTTCTTT. It encodes CSVAGRMNTEAFF.

The chain is built from TRBV5-1 and TRBJ2-7; no reliable D call. V was shortened by 2 bases and J by 0 bases, with 15 bases between the two germline ends. The CDR3 is made up of 16 amino acids. Germline loops: CDR1 SGHRS, CDR2 YFSETQ. CDR3 nucleotides: TGCGCCAGCAGCTTCGCCGTGGGAACCGTCTCCTACGAGCAGTACTTC. Its protein is CASSFAVGTVSYEQYF.

In its sample, this clonotype was seen many times. The chain combines TRBV20-1 with TRBJ2-1; 7 bases fit TRBD2. The junction had 9 bases not matched to a gene; V was cut back by 6 bases and J by 1 base. The germline gives CDR1 DFQATT, CDR2 SNEGSKA (reference sequence). The CDR3 sequence is 15 residues long. CDR3 nucleotides: TGCAGTGCACCCCCCGGGGGGACTTCCTACAATGAGCAGTTCTTC. This translates into CSAPPGGTSYNEQFF.

CDR3 region: CATSRDRLAGGPSETQYF. The CDR3 DNA follows: TGTGCCACCAGCAGAGATCGGCTAGCGGGAGGGCCATCGGAGACCCAGTACTTC. V and J are TRBV15 and TRBJ2-5, with TRBD2 identical over 12 bases. Germline CDR1 reads LNHNV; CDR2 reads YYDKDF (reference sequence). This CDR3 region has 18 residues. With 0 bases clipped from V and 5 bases from J, the junction kept 10 bases outside the gene matches.

The V gene is TRBV3-1, the J gene TRBJ2-7; D is unclear. The CDR3 is 15 amino acids. Deletions cut 1 base from V and 2 bases from J, with 12 bases between. Germline assignment: CDR1 LGHDT and CDR2 YNNKEL (reference sequence). This chain's CDR3 is CASSQGAVNTYEQYF. DNA for the CDR3: TGTGCCAGCAGCCAAGGCGCGGTCAATACCTACGAGCAGTACTTC.

This clonotype has a single count. The rearrangement joins TRBV6-2 or TRBV6-3 to TRBJ2-3, with unresolved D. V was clipped by 2 bases and J by 0 bases, with 12 bases between them. Germline-derived CDR1 and CDR2 are MNHEY and SVGEGT. This CDR3 spans 16 amino acids. The CDR3 coding sequence is TGTGCCAGCAGTTACGGTCACCCGGCTAGCACAGATACGCAGTATTTT. Protein: CASSYGHPASTDTQYF.

This clonotype has at least ten counts. The chain links TRBV7-2 to TRBJ2-7; D unclear. Trimming cost V 5 bases and J 2 bases, with 13 bases left between them. CDR3 length: 14 residues. Germline CDR1 and CDR2: SGHTA and FQGNSA. CDR3 residues: CASSLGPGAYEQYF. CDR3 nucleotides: TGTGCCAGCAGCCTAGGCCCGGGCGCCTACGAGCAGTACTTC.

This chain joins TRBV20-1 and TRBJ2-1; D unclear. CDR1 DFQATT and CDR2 SNEGSKA come from the germline V gene (reference sequence). V was clipped by 1 base and J by 9 bases, with 7 bases between them. This CDR3 has 11 amino acids. As DNA, the CDR3 is TGCAGTGCTAGAGTCAGCACTGAGCAGTTCTTC. Translating gives CSARVSTEQFF.

In this sample, this clonotype turned up many times. The genes are TRBV4-3 and TRBJ2-2; TRBD2 agrees at 9 bases. The length of the CDR3 is 16 residues. The V segment lost 2 bases and the J segment 3 bases; nucleotides outside the gene matches: 4. The V gene's germline CDR1 is LGHNA and CDR2 YSLEER. CDR3 sequence reads: CASSQTSGPYTGELFF. For the CDR3, the DNA is TGCGCCAGCAGCCAAACTAGCGGGCCCTACACCGGGGAGCTGTTTTTT.

This clonotype has a handful of counts. This chain joins TRBV27 and TRBJ2-1; D assignment may be TRBD1 or TRBD2 (5 bases each). Trimming removed 6 bases from V and 6 bases from J, with 12 bases in between. Per germline, CDR1 MNHEY and CDR2 SMNVEV (reference sequence). This CDR3 is 13 amino acids long. In DNA form, the CDR3 reads TGTGCCAGCAGGGGACCCTATGGCAATGAGCAGTTCTTC. It encodes CASRGPYGNEQFF.

This clonotype occurred a few times. The rearrangement uses TRBV20-1 and TRBJ1-5; D is perhaps TRBD1 (6 bases). In germline, CDR1 is DFQATT, CDR2 SNEGSKA (reference sequence). There are 16 residues in the CDR3. Trimming pared 3 bases from V and 2 bases from J, leaving 17 bases between. CDR3: CSASEGAGAGNQPQHF. The CDR3 coding sequence is TGCAGTGCTAGCGAAGGGGCAGGGGCGGGCAATCAGCCCCAGCATTTT.

There are many counts of this clonotype. The chain recombines TRBV5-1 with TRBJ1-1, with 8 bases that match TRBD1. The V gene end was trimmed by 1 base and the J gene end by 6 bases; junction bases not matched to a gene: 11. Germline CDR1 is SGHRS and CDR2 is YFSETQ. CDR3 length: 16 residues. CDR3 loop: CASSLLVFNRGAEAFF. The CDR3 DNA follows: TGCGCCAGCAGCTTGCTTGTTTTTAACAGGGGGGCTGAAGCTTTCTTT.

This sequence joins TRBV20-1 and TRBJ2-3; D might be TRBD2 (6 bases). The CDR3 runs to 15 residues. The germline CDR1 and CDR2 sequences are DFQATT and SNEGSKA (reference sequence). Deletions cut 4 bases from V and 2 bases from J, with 16 bases between. CDR3 bases: TGCAGTGCTATTTATGGACGGGACTTCACAGATACGCAGTATTTT. This codes for CSAIYGRDFTDTQYF.